This T cell receptor beta chain came from a study of blood T cell repertoires in COVID-19. Generated by immunoSEQ multiplex PCR, the TCRdb table keeps only in-frame clones and is missing some. The sample shows approximately 310,000 clones, 80% to 90% of them seen only once. CDR1 MGHDK and CDR2 SYGVNS come from the germline V gene. V shed 3 bases, J shed 4 bases, and the junction held 14 bases outside the gene matches. CDR3 length: 17 amino acids. The sample comprised PBMCs or T cells enriched from blood (not recorded which). The V gene is TRBV25-1, the J gene TRBJ1-2, with TRBD1 matching over 7 bases. The TCR sequence derives from a man under 40 who had recovered from COVID-19. The DNA for the CDR3 is TGTGCCAGCAGTGACCCCCGGGCAGGGGGGCCCCCCTATGGCTACACCTTC. This gives the protein CASSDPRAGGPPYGYTF.